The rows below give T cell receptor beta chains drawn from one sample of a study of low-dose radiotherapy and immunotherapy resistance in tumors. TCRdb passed the reads through MiXCR, listing each CDR3 protein once. The repertoire holds about 82,000 distinct CDR3 sequences, with approximately 19% as singletons. Sequenced material: PBMCs, taken before treatment. The receptors were gathered from a male donor with prostate cancer. The CDR3 runs from the conserved cysteine through the conserved F or W. D genes are given only for firm matches. The size field is filled for only some rows; it gives once, few, many or a size class.

j_call | v_call | d_call | clone_size | cdr3_nt | cdr3_aa
TRBJ2-7 | TRBV11-2 | TRBD2 | - | TGTGCCAGCAGCGCGGGGACTAACTCCTACGAGCAGTACTTC | CASSAGTNSYEQYF
TRBJ1-2 | TRBV20-1 | - | many | TGCAGTGCACCCAGGGGAAACTATGGCTACACCTTC | CSAPRGNYGYTF
TRBJ2-1 | TRBV7-8 | TRBD2 | many | TGTGCCAGCAGCTTAGTTTTAACAGCGACTAGCCCACAGTTCTTC | CASSLVLTATSPQFF
TRBJ2-1 | TRBV9 | TRBD2 | - | TGTGCCAGCAGCGTAGGGGGACTAGTACCTGAGCAGTTCTTC | CASSVGGLVPEQFF
TRBJ2-3 | TRBV6-5 | TRBD1 | many | TGTGCCAGCAGAGCACCGGGACAGCGTCGGGATACGCAGTATTTT | CASRAPGQRRDTQYF
TRBJ1-1 | TRBV7-9 | TRBD1 | many | TGTGCCAGCAGCTTCCCGACAGGGCGTACTGAAGCTTTCTTT | CASSFPTGRTEAFF
TRBJ2-1 | TRBV28 | - | - | TGTGCCACCAGAGGACAGTACTCCTACAATGAGCAGTTCTTC | CATRGQYSYNEQFF
TRBJ2-6 | TRBV28 | - | many | TGTGCCAGCCTATTCTCTGGGGCCAACGTCCTGACTTTC | CASLFSGANVLTF
TRBJ2-3 | TRBV6-5 | TRBD2 | - | TGTGCCAGCAGAAGTAGCGGGAGAAGAAATACGCAGTATTTT | CASRSSGRRNTQYF
TRBJ1-6 | TRBV20-1 | - | many | TGCAGTGCTCCCGTTCCTGGCGATAATTCACCCCTCCACTTT | CSAPVPGDNSPLHF
TRBJ1-3 | TRBV5-1 | - | many | TGCGCCAGCAGCTTGGTGGCTTCCGGGAACACCATATATTTT | CASSLVASGNTIYF
TRBJ2-7 | TRBV7-2 | TRBD1 | - | TGTGCCAGCAGCTTCCGGCACCAGGGGGCAAAGGCCTACGAGCAGTACTTC | CASSFRHQGAKAYEQYF
TRBJ1-1 | TRBV19 | - | many | TGTGCCAGTAGTTTGACGGCCGCAAGGAGCATCAACACTGAAGCTTTCTTT | CASSLTAARSINTEAFF
TRBJ2-4 | TRBV24-1 | - | many | TGTGCCACCGAAGGACAGCCCTCGGGCATTCAGTACTTC | CATEGQPSGIQYF
TRBJ2-7 | TRBV28 | TRBD1 | - | TGTGCCAGCAGACCCCAGGGGGCTAGTTCCTACGAGCAGTACTTC | CASRPQGASSYEQYF
TRBJ2-4 | TRBV18 | TRBD1 | many | TGTGCCAGCTCACCACGCACAGGGGTGGGAGCCAAAAACATTCAGTACTTC | CASSPRTGVGAKNIQYF
TRBJ1-4 | TRBV6-2/TRBV6-3 | - | - | TGTGCCAGCCAAGACAGTAATGAAAAACTGTTTTTT | CASQDSNEKLFF
TRBJ2-7 | TRBV6-1 | - | - | TGTGCCAGCAGAGAGCGGGCTTACGAGCAGTACTTC | CASRERAYEQYF
TRBJ1-5 | TRBV6-2/TRBV6-3 | - | - | TGTGCCAGCAGTTCCTCTGAAAGTCAGCCCCAGCATTTT | CASSSSESQPQHF
TRBJ1-3 | TRBV5-1 | - | - | TGCGCCAGCAGCACCGGGGGTACTGGAAACACCATATATTTT | CASSTGGTGNTIYF
TRBJ2-7 | TRBV28 | TRBD2 | - | TGTGCTAGCAGTTGGACTAGCGGGACTCTCTACGAGCAGTACTTC | CASSWTSGTLYEQYF
TRBJ2-1 | TRBV28 | TRBD2 | many | TGTGCCAGCAGGGTTAGGACTAGCGGGGCGGGTCGTGAGCAGTTCTTC | CASRVRTSGAGREQFF
TRBJ2-1 | TRBV5-4 | - | medium-sized | TGTGCCAGCAGCTTGGGGGGGCCCTTAGCGGCATCCTACAATGAGCAGTTCTTC | CASSLGGPLAASYNEQFF
TRBJ1-2 | TRBV6-5 | - | many | TGTGCCAGCAGGACCCGGGAATTTGGCTACACCTTC | CASRTREFGYTF
TRBJ2-4 | TRBV4-3 | TRBD1 | many | TGCGCCAGCAGCCAAGAACCCCTCTCGGGACAGGGTCTTAAGTACTTC | CASSQEPLSGQGLKYF
TRBJ2-1 | TRBV14 | TRBD1 | many | TGTGCCAGCAGCCAACGATTAAGGACAGGGTCCTACAATGAGCAGTTCTTC | CASSQRLRTGSYNEQFF
TRBJ2-7 | TRBV18 | TRBD2 | many | TGTGCCAGCTCGCCTGCACTAGCGGGGGCCGGAGGACTTTCCGAGCAGTACTTC | CASSPALAGAGGLSEQYF
TRBJ1-2 | TRBV19 | TRBD1 | - | TGTGCCAGTAGTGTGGACAGGGGGCAATATGGCTACACCTTC | CASSVDRGQYGYTF
TRBJ1-2 | TRBV5-1 | - | many | TGCGCCAGCAGCTTGGACGGAATTAACTATGGCTACACCTTC | CASSLDGINYGYTF
TRBJ2-7 | TRBV20-1 | - | many | TGCAGTGCAGCCCCTGACAGGAGAAACTACGAGCAGTACTTC | CSAAPDRRNYEQYF
TRBJ2-5 | TRBV14 | - | many | TGTGCCAGCAGCGTCATGTGGGAGACCCAGTACTTC | CASSVMWETQYF
TRBJ1-5 | TRBV30 | - | many | TGTGCCTGGAACGACAGGCCGAATCAGCCCCAGCATTTT | CAWNDRPNQPQHF
TRBJ2-4 | TRBV28 | TRBD1 | - | TGTGCCAGCAGTTTTTTTTCAGGGGGCGATGGTATTCAGTACTTC | CASSFFSGGDGIQYF